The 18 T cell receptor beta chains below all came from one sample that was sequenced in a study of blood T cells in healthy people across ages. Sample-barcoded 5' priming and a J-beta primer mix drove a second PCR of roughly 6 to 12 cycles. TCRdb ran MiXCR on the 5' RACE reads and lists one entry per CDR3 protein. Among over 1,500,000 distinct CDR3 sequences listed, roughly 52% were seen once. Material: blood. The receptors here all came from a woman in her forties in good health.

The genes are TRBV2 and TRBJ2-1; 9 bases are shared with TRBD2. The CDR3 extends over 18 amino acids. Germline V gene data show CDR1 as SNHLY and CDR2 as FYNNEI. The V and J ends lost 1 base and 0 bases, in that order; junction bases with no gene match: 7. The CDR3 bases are TGTGCCAGCAGTGAAGTATGGTATAGCGGGGGCTCCTACAATGAGCAGTTCTTC. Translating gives CASSEVWYSGGSYNEQFF.

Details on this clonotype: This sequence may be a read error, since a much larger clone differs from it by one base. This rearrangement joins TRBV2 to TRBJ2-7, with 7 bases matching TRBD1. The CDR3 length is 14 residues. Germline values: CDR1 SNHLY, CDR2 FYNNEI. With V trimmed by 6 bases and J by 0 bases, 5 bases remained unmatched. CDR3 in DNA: TGTGCCAGCAGGGGGACAGAGAGCTCCTACGAGCAGTACTTC. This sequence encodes CASRGTESSYEQYF.

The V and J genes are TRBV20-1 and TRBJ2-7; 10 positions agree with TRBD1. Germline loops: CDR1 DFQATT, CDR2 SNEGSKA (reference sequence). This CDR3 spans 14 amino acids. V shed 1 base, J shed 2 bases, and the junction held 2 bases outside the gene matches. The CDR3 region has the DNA TGCAGTGCTAGAGGGACAGGGGGAACCTACGAGCAGTACTTC. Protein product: CSARGTGGTYEQYF.

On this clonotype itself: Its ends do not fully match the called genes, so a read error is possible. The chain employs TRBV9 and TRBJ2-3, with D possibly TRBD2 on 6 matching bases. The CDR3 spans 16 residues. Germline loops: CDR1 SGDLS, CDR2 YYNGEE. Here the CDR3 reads CASSVGWDFITGTQYF. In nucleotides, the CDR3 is TGTGCCAGCAGCGTAGGTTGGGACTTCATCACAGGTACGCAGTATTTT.

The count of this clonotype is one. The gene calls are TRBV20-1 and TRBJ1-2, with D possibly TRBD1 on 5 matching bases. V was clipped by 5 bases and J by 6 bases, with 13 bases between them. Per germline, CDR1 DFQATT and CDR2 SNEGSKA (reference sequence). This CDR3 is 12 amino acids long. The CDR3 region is CSALDTSNGYTF. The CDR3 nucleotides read TGCAGTGCTCTGGACACGTCCAATGGCTACACCTTC.

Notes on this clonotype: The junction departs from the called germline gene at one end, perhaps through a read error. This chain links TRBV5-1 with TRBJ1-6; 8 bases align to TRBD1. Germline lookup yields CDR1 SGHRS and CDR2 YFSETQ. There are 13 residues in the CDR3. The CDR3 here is CASRTGENSPPHF. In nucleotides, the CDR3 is TGCGCCAGCAGGACAGGGGAAAATTCACCCCCCCACTTT.

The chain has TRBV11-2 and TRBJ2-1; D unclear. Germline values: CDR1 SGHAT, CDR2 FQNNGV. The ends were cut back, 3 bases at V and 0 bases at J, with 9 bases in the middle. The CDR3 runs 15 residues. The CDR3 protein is CASSLGKASYNEQFF. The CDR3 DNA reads TGTGCCAGCAGCTTGGGGAAAGCCTCCTACAATGAGCAGTTCTTC.

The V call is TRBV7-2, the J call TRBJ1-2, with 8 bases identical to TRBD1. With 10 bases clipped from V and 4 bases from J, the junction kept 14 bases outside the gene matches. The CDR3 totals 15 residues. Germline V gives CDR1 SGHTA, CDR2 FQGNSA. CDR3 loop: CANSPTGDNRYGYTF. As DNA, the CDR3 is TGTGCCAACTCTCCGACAGGGGACAACCGCTATGGCTACACCTTC.

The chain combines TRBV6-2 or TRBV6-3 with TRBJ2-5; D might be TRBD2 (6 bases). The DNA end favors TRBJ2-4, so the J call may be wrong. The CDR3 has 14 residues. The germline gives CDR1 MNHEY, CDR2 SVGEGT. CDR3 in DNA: TGTGCCAGCAGTTACGCGGGACGTAAAAACATTCAGTACTTC. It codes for CASSYAGRKNIQYF.

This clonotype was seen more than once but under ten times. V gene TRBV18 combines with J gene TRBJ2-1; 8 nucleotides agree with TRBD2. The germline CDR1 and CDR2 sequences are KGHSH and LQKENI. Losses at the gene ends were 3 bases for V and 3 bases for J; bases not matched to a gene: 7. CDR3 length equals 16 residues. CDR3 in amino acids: CASSPGAGGSYNEQFF. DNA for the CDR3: TGTGCCAGCTCACCGGGCGCGGGGGGCAGCTACAATGAGCAGTTCTTC.

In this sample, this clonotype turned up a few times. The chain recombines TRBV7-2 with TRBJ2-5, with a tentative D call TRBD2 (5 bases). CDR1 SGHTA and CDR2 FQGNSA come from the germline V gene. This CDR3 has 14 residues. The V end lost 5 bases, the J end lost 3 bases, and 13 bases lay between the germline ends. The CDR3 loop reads CASSRSLGEETQYF. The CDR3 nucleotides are TGTGCCAGCAGCCGCAGCTTGGGAGAAGAGACCCAGTACTTC.

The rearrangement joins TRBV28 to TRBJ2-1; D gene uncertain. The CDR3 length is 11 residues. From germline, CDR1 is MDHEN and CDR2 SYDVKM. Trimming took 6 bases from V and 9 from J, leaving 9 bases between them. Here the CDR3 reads CASRTVVEQFF. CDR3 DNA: TGTGCCAGCAGAACAGTAGTTGAGCAGTTCTTC.

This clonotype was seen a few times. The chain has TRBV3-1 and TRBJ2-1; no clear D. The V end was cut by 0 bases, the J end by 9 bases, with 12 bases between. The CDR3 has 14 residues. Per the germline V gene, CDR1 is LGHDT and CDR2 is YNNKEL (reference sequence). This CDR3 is CASSQENLAREQFF. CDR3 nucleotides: TGTGCCAGCAGCCAAGAAAACTTGGCCCGTGAGCAGTTCTTC.

The chain's CDR3 is CSARQGTSQETQYF. The CDR3 region has the DNA TGCAGTGCTAGACAGGGCACCTCACAAGAGACCCAGTACTTC. The chain has TRBV20-1 and TRBJ2-5; TRBD1 is a possible D gene (5 bases). CDR1 is DFQATT and CDR2 is SNEGSKA in the germline V gene (reference sequence). The CDR3 totals 14 residues. V was cut by 2 bases and J by 2 bases, with 12 bases left in between.

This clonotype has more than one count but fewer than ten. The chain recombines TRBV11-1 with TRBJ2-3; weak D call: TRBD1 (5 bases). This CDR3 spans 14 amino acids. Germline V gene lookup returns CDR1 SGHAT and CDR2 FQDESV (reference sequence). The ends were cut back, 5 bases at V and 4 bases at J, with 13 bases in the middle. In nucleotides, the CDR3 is TGTGCCAGCAGCCTCAGGGTGATAGCAGATACGCAGTATTTT. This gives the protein CASSLRVIADTQYF.

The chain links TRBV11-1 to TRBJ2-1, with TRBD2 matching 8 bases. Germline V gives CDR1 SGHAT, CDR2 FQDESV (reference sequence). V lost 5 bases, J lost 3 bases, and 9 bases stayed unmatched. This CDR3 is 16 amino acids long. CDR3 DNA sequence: TGTGCCAGCAGCGCGGGGGGACATAGCTTCTACAATGAGCAGTTCTTC. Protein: CASSAGGHSFYNEQFF.

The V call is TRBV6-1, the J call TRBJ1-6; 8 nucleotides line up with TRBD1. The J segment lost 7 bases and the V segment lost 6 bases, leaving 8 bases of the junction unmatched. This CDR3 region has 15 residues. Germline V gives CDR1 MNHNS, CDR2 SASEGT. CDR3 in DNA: TGTGCCAGCAGGGGCATGAGGACAGGGAATTCACCCCTCCACTTT. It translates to CASRGMRTGNSPLHF.

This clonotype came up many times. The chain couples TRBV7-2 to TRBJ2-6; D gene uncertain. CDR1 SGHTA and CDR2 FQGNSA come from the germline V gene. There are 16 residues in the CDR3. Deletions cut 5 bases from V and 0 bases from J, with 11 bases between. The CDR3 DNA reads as TGTGCCAGCAGCCCCCGCCCTCTCTCTGGGGCCAACGTCCTGACTTTC. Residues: CASSPRPLSGANVLTF. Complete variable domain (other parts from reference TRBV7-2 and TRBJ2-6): GAGVSQSPSNKVTEKGKDVELRCDPISGHTALYWYRQSLGQGLEFLIYFQGNSAPDKSGLPSDRFSAERTGGSVSTLTIQRTQQEDSAVYLCASSPRPLSGANVLTFGAGSRLTVL.